This TCR beta chain was identified during a study of CD8 T cells in ankylosing spondylitis. The study's findings and limits: A TCR beta motif of 7 to 9 highly homologous variants seemed to mark ankylosing spondylitis blood. Clones that were linked to disease were CD8+ and were relatively rare in peripheral blood.

Turning to this clonotype: Its antigen is still unknown.

Quantitative 5'-RACE with molecular barcodes was used to make the TCR beta libraries. A single record per CDR3 protein comes from TCRdb applying MiXCR to the 5' RACE reads. The sample lists 350,000 to 550,000 distinct CDR3 sequences; roughly a quarter were seen once. The V gene end was trimmed by 0 bases and the J gene end by 0 bases; junction bases not matched to a gene: 4. Germline V CDR1 and CDR2: SGDLS, YYNGEE. This CDR3 has 16 amino acids. The TCR originated in a male donor with ankylosing spondylitis. J is TRBJ2-3 and V is TRBV9; 7 bases fit TRBD2. Sequencing used blood, either unsorted or a sorted T cell fraction (not recorded which). CDR3 sequence (DNA): TGTGCCAGCAGCGTAGGGGCGGGGGTTAGCACAGATACGCAGTATTTT. Translation gives CASSVGAGVSTDTQYF.